This T cell receptor beta chain was identified in a study of cytomegalovirus exposure and HLA in healthy donors. As for the study in general: Inside one of the first data releases sat about 85 million unique TCRs taken from HLA-typed donors. Study results and caveats: In a later analysis, a genetic analysis reported fewer productive-TCR N-insertions in an Asian-associated ancestry cluster than the cohort average.

As concerns this clone: What it recognizes is unknown.

The PCR had 60 Vbeta and 13 Jbeta primers. Profiling relied on immunoSEQ multiplex PCR, and the TCRdb table lists in-frame clones only, not all of them. The repertoire consists of over 130,000 clones, with about 80% occurring once and the leading ten covering around 1.5%. The CDR3 extends over 14 amino acids. Trimming stripped 3 bases from V and 7 bases from J, with 16 bases between. CDR1 and CDR2 (germline): SGHRS, YFSETQ. The chain is built from TRBV5-1 and TRBJ1-2; no firm D call. The receptor's source is a man under 40 in good health and CMV-seropositive. Sample: PBMCs. The CDR3 spells CASSSNTLSFGYTF. CDR3 DNA sequence: TGCGCCAGCAGCTCCAACACCCTTTCGTTTGGCTACACCTTC. Complete variable domain (other parts from reference TRBV5-1 and TRBJ1-2): KAGVTQTPRYLIKTRGQQVTLSCSPISGHRSVSWYQQTPGQGLQFLFEYFSETQRNKGNFPGRFSGRQFSNSRSEMNVSTLELGDSALYLCASSSNTLSFGYTFGSGTRLTVV.